Listed below are T cell receptor beta chains from one sample, sequenced in a study of blood T cell repertoires in COVID-19. Profiled with immunoSEQ multiplex PCR; TCRdb holds only in-frame clones, not every one. Here the sample spans 30,000 to 40,000 clones, around 90% being singletons. The sequencing sample was made of peripheral blood. The origin of the receptors is a man in his sixties with active COVID-19. CDR3s include the opening cysteine and the closing phenylalanine or tryptophan. The D gene is left open where the match is weak. For some rows the clone size is stated as once, few or many, or as a class when expanded; others skip it.

V	D	J	size	CDR3	DNA
TRBV5-4	TRBD1	TRBJ2-1	.	CASSSPGTGSRQFF	TGTGCCAGCAGCTCACCCGGGACAGGGAGTCGGCAGTTCTTC
TRBV28	.	TRBJ1-2	.	CASRPTAVYGYTF	TGTGCCAGCAGACCGACGGCGGTCTATGGCTACACCTTC
TRBV7-9	TRBD1	TRBJ1-4	.	CASSHPTGAVTTNEKLFF	TGTGCCAGCAGCCACCCCACAGGGGCAGTGACAACTAATGAAAAACTGTTTTTT
TRBV19	.	TRBJ2-3	.	CASNMEGLVTDTQYF	TGTGCCAGTAATATGGAGGGGTTGGTGACAGATACGCAGTATTTT
TRBV4-1	.	TRBJ2-4	.	CASSPSQGWDIQYF	TGCGCCAGCAGCCCCTCTCAGGGGTGGGACATTCAGTACTTC
TRBV10-3	.	TRBJ2-2	.	CAISETGAGELFF	TGTGCCATCAGTGAGACAGGAGCCGGGGAGCTGTTTTTT
TRBV28	.	TRBJ2-1	.	CASSYPGLYSYNEQFF	TGTGCCAGCAGTTATCCGGGACTTTACTCCTACAATGAGCAGTTCTTC
TRBV5-1	TRBD1	TRBJ2-7	few	CASSLRDRGHVDEQYF	TGCGCCAGCAGCCTAAGGGACAGGGGTCATGTGGACGAGCAGTACTTC
TRBV7-2	.	TRBJ2-5	.	CASSLETWAGETQYF	TGTGCCAGCAGCTTAGAAACTTGGGCTGGAGAGACCCAGTACTTC
TRBV28	TRBD1	TRBJ1-2	.	CASSPTGIIGYTF	TGTGCCAGCAGTCCGACAGGGATAATCGGCTACACCTTC
TRBV7-3	TRBD1	TRBJ2-2	.	CASSDDRVGTGELFF	TGTGCCAGCAGCGACGACAGGGTTGGCACCGGGGAGCTGTTTTTT
TRBV7-9	TRBD2	TRBJ2-3	.	CASSLKASGHTDTQYF	TGTGCCAGCAGCTTAAAGGCTAGCGGCCACACAGATACGCAGTATTTT
TRBV6-5	TRBD2	TRBJ2-1	.	CASSYAGGAGAGEQFF	TGTGCCAGCAGTTATGCGGGTGGAGCGGGAGCCGGTGAGCAGTTCTTC
TRBV5-1	.	TRBJ2-3	.	CASSLGGLTDTQYF	TGCGCCAGCAGCTTGGGGGGGCTCACAGATACGCAGTATTTT
TRBV25-1	.	TRBJ1-2	.	CASSETGYYGYTF	TGTGCCAGCAGTGAGACAGGCTACTATGGCTACACCTTC
TRBV5-4	TRBD2	TRBJ2-2	.	CASSSGLAGTGELFF	TGTGCCAGCAGCTCGGGACTAGCGGGCACCGGGGAGCTGTTTTTT
TRBV19	TRBD1	TRBJ2-7	few	CASSLGRGLFEQYF	TGTGCCAGTAGTCTCGGCAGGGGGCTTTTCGAGCAGTACTTC
TRBV2	TRBD1	TRBJ2-7	.	CASSEGDRGLYEQYF	TGTGCCAGCAGTGAGGGGGACAGGGGGCTGTACGAGCAGTACTTC
TRBV11-2	TRBD1	TRBJ1-1	.	CASSQQGYPFMNTEAFF	TGTGCCAGCAGCCAACAGGGGTACCCTTTCATGAACACTGAAGCTTTCTTT
TRBV19	.	TRBJ1-2	.	CASSISGFRNGYTF	TGTGCCAGTAGTATATCGGGGTTCCGAAATGGCTACACCTTC
TRBV20-1	TRBD1	TRBJ2-7	.	CSASGRTGVGEQYF	TGCAGTGCTAGTGGCCGGACAGGGGTTGGGGAGCAGTACTTC
TRBV2	TRBD2	TRBJ2-3	.	CASNPGIGLAGTTDTQYF	TGTGCCAGCAACCCCGGGATAGGGCTAGCGGGGACCACAGATACGCAGTATTTT
TRBV5-5	TRBD1	TRBJ1-4	.	CASSADRGGEKLFF	TGTGCCAGCAGCGCCGACAGGGGCGGTGAAAAACTGTTTTTT
TRBV11-2	.	TRBJ1-5	.	CASSLLRGYSNQPQHF	TGTGCCAGCAGCTTATTGCGGGGTTATAGCAATCAGCCCCAGCATTTT
TRBV6-1	.	TRBJ1-1	once	CASSESPAMNTEAFF	TGTGCCAGCAGTGAAAGTCCAGCGATGAACACTGAAGCTTTCTTT
TRBV29-1	TRBD1	TRBJ2-1	.	CSGRTGNSYNEQFF	TGCAGCGGGAGGACAGGGAACTCCTACAATGAGCAGTTCTTC
TRBV30	.	TRBJ2-5	once	CAWSAHRARETQYF	TGTGCCTGGAGTGCCCACAGGGCGAGGGAGACCCAGTACTTC
TRBV6-2/TRBV6-3	TRBD2	TRBJ2-7	.	CASSKGLAGAYSYEQYF	TGTGCCAGCAGCAAGGGACTAGCGGGCGCCTACTCCTACGAGCAGTACTTC